This paragraph covers one T cell receptor (beta chain) sequence. Its antigen is unidentified. The CDR3 loop spans 14 amino acids. V trimming: 4 bases; J trimming: 15 bases; junction bases outside the gene matches: 15. Germline V gene data show CDR1 as MGHRA and CDR2 as YSYEKL. The data are from a study of cytomegalovirus exposure and HLA in healthy donors. Notes on the study in general: 87-base-pair reads could not separate some V segments, including TRBV6-2 and TRBV6-3.

PCR employed 60 Vbeta and 13 Jbeta primers. This table comes from immunoSEQ multiplex PCR, and its TCRdb copy is limited to in-frame clones, with some not included. The sample lists 120,000 to 150,000 clones; 78% were seen once. The TCR sequence derives from a male donor in good health and CMV-seronegative. The genes are TRBV4-1 and TRBJ2-1, with 7 nucleotides matching TRBD2. The specimen sequenced was PBMCs. Here the CDR3 reads CASSLPPGAGHLFF. DNA for the CDR3: TGCGCCAGCAGCCTCCCGCCCGGAGCGGGGCATCTGTTCTTC.